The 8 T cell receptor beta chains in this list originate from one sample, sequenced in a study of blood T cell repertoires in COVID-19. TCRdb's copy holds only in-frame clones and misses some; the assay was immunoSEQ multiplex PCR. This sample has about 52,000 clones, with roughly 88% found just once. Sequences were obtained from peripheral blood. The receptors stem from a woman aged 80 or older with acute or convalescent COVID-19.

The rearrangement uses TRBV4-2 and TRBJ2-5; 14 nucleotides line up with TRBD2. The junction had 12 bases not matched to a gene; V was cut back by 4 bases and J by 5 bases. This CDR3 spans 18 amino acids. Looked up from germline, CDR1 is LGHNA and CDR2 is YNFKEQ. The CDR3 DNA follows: TGTGCCAGCAGCCTACTGGGGACTAGCGGGGGCTTTAGGGAGACCCAGTACTTC. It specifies CASSLLGTSGGFRETQYF.

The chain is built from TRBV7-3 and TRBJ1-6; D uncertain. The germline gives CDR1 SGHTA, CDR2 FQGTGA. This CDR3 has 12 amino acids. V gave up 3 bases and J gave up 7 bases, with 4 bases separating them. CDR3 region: CASSFLNSPLHF. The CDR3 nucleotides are TGTGCCAGCAGCTTTCTAAATTCACCCCTCCACTTT. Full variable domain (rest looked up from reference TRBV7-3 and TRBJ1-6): GAGVSQTPSNKVTEKGKYVELRCDPISGHTALYWYRQSLGQGPEFLIYFQGTGAADDSGLPNDRFFAVRPEGSVSTLKIQRTERGDSAVYLCASSFLNSPLHFGNGTRLTVT.

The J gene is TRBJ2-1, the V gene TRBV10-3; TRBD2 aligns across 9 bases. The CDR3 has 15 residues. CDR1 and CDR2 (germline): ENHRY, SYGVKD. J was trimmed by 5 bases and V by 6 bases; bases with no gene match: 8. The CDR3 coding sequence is TGTGCCATCAGGGAAGCGGGGGGATCGAACAATGAGCAGTTCTTC. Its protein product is CAIREAGGSNNEQFF.

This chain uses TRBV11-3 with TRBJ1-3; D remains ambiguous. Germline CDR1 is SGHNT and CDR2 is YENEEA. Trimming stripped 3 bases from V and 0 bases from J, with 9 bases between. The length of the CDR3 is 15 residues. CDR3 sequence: CASSFRGYSGNTIYF. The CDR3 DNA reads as TGTGCCAGCAGCTTTAGAGGTTACTCTGGAAACACCATATATTTT.

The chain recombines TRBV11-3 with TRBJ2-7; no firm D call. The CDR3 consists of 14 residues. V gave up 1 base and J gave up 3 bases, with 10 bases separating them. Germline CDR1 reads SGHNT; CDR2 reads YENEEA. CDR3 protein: CASSLGVSVYEQYF. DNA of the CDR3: TGTGCCAGCAGCTTAGGGGTAAGCGTCTACGAGCAGTACTTC.

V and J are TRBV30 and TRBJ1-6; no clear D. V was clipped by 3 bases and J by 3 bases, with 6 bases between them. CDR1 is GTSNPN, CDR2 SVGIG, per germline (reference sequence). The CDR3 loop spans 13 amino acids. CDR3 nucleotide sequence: TGTGCCTGGAGGGGAGGCTATAATTCACCCCTCCACTTT. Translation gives CAWRGGYNSPLHF.

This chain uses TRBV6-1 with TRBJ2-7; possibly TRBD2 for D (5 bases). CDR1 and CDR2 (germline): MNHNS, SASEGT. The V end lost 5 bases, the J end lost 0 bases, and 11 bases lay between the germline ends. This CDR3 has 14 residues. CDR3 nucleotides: TGTGCCAGCAGTCGCGGGCCATCCTCCTACGAGCAGTACGTC. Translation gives CASSRGPSSYEQYV.

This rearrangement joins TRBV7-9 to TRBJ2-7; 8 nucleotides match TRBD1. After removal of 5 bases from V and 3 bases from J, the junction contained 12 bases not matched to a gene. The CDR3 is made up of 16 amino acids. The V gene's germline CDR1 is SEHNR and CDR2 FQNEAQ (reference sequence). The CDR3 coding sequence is TGTGCCAGCAGCCCGAACTCGGGACAGGCACTCTACGAGCAGTACGTC. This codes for CASSPNSGQALYEQYV.